A selection of T cell receptor beta chains follows, all from one sample in a study of tumor-infiltrating lymphocytes in primary liver carcinoma. TCRdb processed the multiplex PCR reads anew with MiXCR; each CDR3 protein has one entry. The table shows tens of thousands of distinct CDR3 sequences, with roughly three quarters occurring only once. The material sequenced was liver tumor tissue from sampling region 5. These receptors originate from a woman aged 30 to 39 with primary liver carcinoma and hepatitis B virus infection. Each CDR3 is given with its conserved first and last residue. Each record gives: J gene, D gene, V gene, clone size, CDR3 DNA, CDR3 protein. The D gene is left open where the match is weak. A row's size may be missing; if present it is once, few, many or a size class.

j_call: TRBJ2-3; d_call: .; v_call: TRBV6-5; clone_size: .; cdr3_nt: TGTGTCAGCAGTTACTATCCCGTCGGAAATAGCAATCAGCCCCAGTATTTT; cdr3_aa: CVSSYYPVGNSNQPQYF
j_call: TRBJ2-5; d_call: .; v_call: TRBV12-3/TRBV12-4; clone_size: .; cdr3_nt: TGTGCCAGCAGTTTTAAAGGGCTCCTTGAGACACAGTACTTC; cdr3_aa: CASSFKGLLETQYF
j_call: TRBJ2-7; d_call: TRBD2; v_call: TRBV6-1; clone_size: .; cdr3_nt: TGTGCCAGAAGTGAAATGGTAGCGGGAAATTACGAGCAGTACTTC; cdr3_aa: CARSEMVAGNYEQYF
j_call: TRBJ2-5; d_call: .; v_call: TRBV28; clone_size: .; cdr3_nt: TGTACCAGCAGTGCGATTGGGGGATGGGAGACCCAGTACTTT; cdr3_aa: CTSSAIGGWETQYF
j_call: TRBJ2-1; d_call: .; v_call: TRBV4-1; clone_size: .; cdr3_nt: TGCGCCAGCAGCCAAGATGGTCTAGCGAGAAATGTGCAGTTCTTC; cdr3_aa: CASSQDGLARNVQFF
j_call: TRBJ2-7; d_call: TRBD2; v_call: TRBV6-1; clone_size: many; cdr3_nt: TGTGTCAGCAGTCCTGGACTAGCGGCCTACGAGCAGTACTTC; cdr3_aa: CVSSPGLAAYEQYF
j_call: TRBJ1-1; d_call: .; v_call: TRBV10-2; clone_size: once; cdr3_nt: TGCGCCAGCAATGATTCGAAGTCGGGCTCTGAAGCTTTCTTT; cdr3_aa: CASNDSKSGSEAFF
j_call: TRBJ2-7; d_call: .; v_call: TRBV14; clone_size: .; cdr3_nt: TGTGTCAGCAGCCAAGTACTAGGGTACGAGCGGTACTTC; cdr3_aa: CVSSQVLGYERYF
j_call: TRBJ2-5; d_call: TRBD1; v_call: TRBV6-5; clone_size: .; cdr3_nt: TGTGCCAGCGGTAGGGACAGGGGGCTGACCCAGTACTTC; cdr3_aa: CASGRDRGLTQYF
j_call: TRBJ2-7; d_call: TRBD2; v_call: TRBV11-2; clone_size: many; cdr3_nt: TGTGCCAGCGGACTAGCCTACGAGCAGTACTTC; cdr3_aa: CASGLAYEQYF
j_call: TRBJ2-6; d_call: .; v_call: TRBV7-9; clone_size: .; cdr3_nt: TGTGCCAGCAGCTCATTATGGAACTTCAGTTCTGGGGCCAACGTCCTGACTTTC; cdr3_aa: CASSSLWNFSSGANVLTF
j_call: TRBJ2-7; d_call: TRBD2; v_call: TRBV4-2; clone_size: .; cdr3_nt: TGTGCCAGTAGCCAAGAGACACACTGGGACTACCGTTACGAGCAGTGCTTC; cdr3_aa: CASSQETHWDYRYEQCF
j_call: TRBJ1-5; d_call: .; v_call: TRBV12-3/TRBV12-4; clone_size: .; cdr3_nt: TGTGCAAGCAGTGCTGGCGGGCACAATCAGCCCCAGCATTTT; cdr3_aa: CASSAGGHNQPQHF
j_call: TRBJ2-1; d_call: .; v_call: TRBV10-3; clone_size: .; cdr3_nt: TGTGCCATCACTCCCACGGCGGCCCGGGACGAGCAGTTCTTC; cdr3_aa: CAITPTAARDEQFF
j_call: TRBJ1-2; d_call: TRBD1; v_call: TRBV4-2; clone_size: medium-sized; cdr3_nt: TGTGCCAGCAGCCAAGATCGACAGGGGGCCGGCTATGGCTACACCTTC; cdr3_aa: CASSQDRQGAGYGYTF
j_call: TRBJ2-1; d_call: TRBD2; v_call: TRBV5-1; clone_size: .; cdr3_nt: TGCGCCAGCGAGAAACTAGCGGGAGCCGGTAATGAGCTGTTCTTC; cdr3_aa: CASEKLAGAGNELFF
j_call: TRBJ2-7; d_call: TRBD1; v_call: TRBV30; clone_size: .; cdr3_nt: TGTGCTTGTAGTCGAACAGGGGGCGAGCAGTACTTC; cdr3_aa: CACSRTGGEQYF
j_call: TRBJ2-7; d_call: .; v_call: TRBV4-2; clone_size: .; cdr3_nt: TGTGCCGGCAACCAACTTAGACACTACGAGCAGTACTTC; cdr3_aa: CAGNQLRHYEQYF
j_call: TRBJ1-3; d_call: .; v_call: TRBV6-5; clone_size: .; cdr3_nt: TGTGCCAGCAGAACCCGGAGGGGCTATGGAAACACCATATATTTT; cdr3_aa: CASRTRRGYGNTIYF
j_call: TRBJ2-7; d_call: .; v_call: TRBV20-1; clone_size: few; cdr3_nt: TGCAGTGCCCGACAGGACTACGAGCAGTACTTC; cdr3_aa: CSARQDYEQYF
j_call: TRBJ2-3; d_call: TRBD2; v_call: TRBV11-2; clone_size: .; cdr3_nt: TGTGCCAGCAGCCGGGCGCGACTGGGGAGGGGAGATACGCAGTGTTTT; cdr3_aa: CASSRARLGRGDTQCF
j_call: TRBJ2-2; d_call: .; v_call: TRBV7-9; clone_size: .; cdr3_nt: TGTGCCAGCAGTAGGGGGAACGCCGGGGAGCTGTCTTTT; cdr3_aa: CASSRGNAGELSF
j_call: TRBJ2-5; d_call: .; v_call: TRBV12-3/TRBV12-4; clone_size: .; cdr3_nt: TGTGCCAGCAACACCTACCCCGGGGGCGAAGAGATCCGGTACTTC; cdr3_aa: CASNTYPGGEEIRYF
j_call: TRBJ2-1; d_call: .; v_call: TRBV29-1; clone_size: .; cdr3_nt: TGCGGTGCCACGACAGGAGTAAGTTCCAATGGGCAGTTCTTC; cdr3_aa: CGATTGVSSNGQFF
j_call: TRBJ2-1; d_call: .; v_call: TRBV2; clone_size: .; cdr3_nt: TGTGCCGGTCTGGTCAGCTTCTACGATGAGCAGTTCTTC; cdr3_aa: CAGLVSFYDEQFF
j_call: TRBJ2-2; d_call: .; v_call: TRBV6-5; clone_size: .; cdr3_nt: TGTGCCAGCAGTCCGCAGGCAGGGTTCAACGGGGAGCTGTTTTTT; cdr3_aa: CASSPQAGFNGELFF
j_call: TRBJ2-2; d_call: TRBD2; v_call: TRBV4-3; clone_size: .; cdr3_nt: TGCGCCAGCAGCGTACTAGCGAGAGGACCCCGTTCGATCACCGGGGAGCTGTTTTTT; cdr3_aa: CASSVLARGPRSITGELFF